These 5 T cell receptor beta chains were all obtained from the same sample, sequenced in a study of CD8+ T cells in alopecia areata. Treatment specified: oral pan-JAK inhibitor, 5-10 mg twice daily. cDNA serving as the sequencing template came from extracted, reverse transcribed RNA. The data were produced by immunoSEQ multiplex PCR, yet TCRdb's version contains in-frame clones alone and is incomplete. The sample has fewer than 100,000 clones; 60% to 65% are singletons. Source: CD8+ T cells sorted from blood, taken at week 4, from a patient treated with tofacitinib. These receptors came from a human donor with alopecia areata.

This CDR3 is CASSTTTGTYEQYF. CDR3 nucleotide sequence: TGTGCCAGCAGTACGACGACAGGGACCTACGAGCAGTACTTC. This rearrangement joins TRBV6-5 to TRBJ2-7, with 7 bases identical to TRBD1. V trimming: 5 bases; J trimming: 2 bases; junction bases outside the gene matches: 6. CDR1 is MNHEY and CDR2 is SVGAGI in the germline V gene. The CDR3 extends over 14 amino acids.

The V and J genes are TRBV9 and TRBJ2-3; the match to TRBD2 covers 12 bases. Germline-derived CDR1 and CDR2 are SGDLS and YYNGEE. The CDR3 is 20 residues long. With 4 bases clipped from V and 6 bases from J, the junction kept 21 bases outside the gene matches. The CDR3 DNA follows: TGTGCCAGCAGCTCAGGACCGACTGGGACTAGCGGGCGTCCGGGCGATACGCAGTATTTT. Translation gives CASSSGPTGTSGRPGDTQYF.

The chain recombines TRBV13 with TRBJ2-5; TRBD1 aligns across 12 bases. Trimming removed 5 bases from V and 5 bases from J; junction bases left unmatched: 9. The CDR3 loop spans 16 amino acids. Germline V CDR1 and CDR2: PRHDT, FYEKMQ (reference sequence). CDR3 loop: CASSHLGQGAMETQYF. CDR3 DNA: TGTGCCAGCAGCCACCTGGGACAGGGGGCGATGGAGACCCAGTACTTC.

This rearrangement joins TRBV6-5 to TRBJ2-1; the D call may be TRBD1 or TRBD2 (5 bases each). Germline CDR1 is MNHEY and CDR2 is SVGAGI. V was pared by 1 base and J by 6 bases, with 10 bases between. The CDR3 contains 14 residues. The CDR3 DNA sequence: TGTGCCAGCAGTTACTTGGGGGAGCGCAATGAGCAGTTCTTC. Amino acids: CASSYLGERNEQFF.

The rearrangement uses TRBV6-5 and TRBJ2-1, with D tentatively TRBD2 (6 bases). The germline gives CDR1 MNHEY, CDR2 SVGAGI. The CDR3 has 14 residues. The V end lost 5 bases, the J end lost 0 bases, and 8 bases lay between the germline ends. The CDR3 spells CASSRGSSYNEQFF. The DNA for the CDR3 is TGTGCCAGCAGTCGGGGGAGCTCCTACAATGAGCAGTTCTTC.